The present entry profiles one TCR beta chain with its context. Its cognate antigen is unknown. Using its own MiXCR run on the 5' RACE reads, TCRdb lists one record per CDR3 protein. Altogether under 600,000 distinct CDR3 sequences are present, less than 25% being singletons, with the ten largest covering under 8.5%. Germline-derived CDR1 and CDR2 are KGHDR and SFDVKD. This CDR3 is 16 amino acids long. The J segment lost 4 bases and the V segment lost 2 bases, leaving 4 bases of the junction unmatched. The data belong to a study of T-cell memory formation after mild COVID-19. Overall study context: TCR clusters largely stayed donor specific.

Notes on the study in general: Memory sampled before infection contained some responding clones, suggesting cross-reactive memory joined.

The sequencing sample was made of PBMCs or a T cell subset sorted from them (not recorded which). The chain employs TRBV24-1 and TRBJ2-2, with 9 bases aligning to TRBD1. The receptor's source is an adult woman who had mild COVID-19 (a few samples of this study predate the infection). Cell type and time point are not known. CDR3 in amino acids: CATSDWDREATGELFF. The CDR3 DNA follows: TGTGCCACCAGTGATTGGGACAGGGAGGCCACCGGGGAGCTGTTTTTT.